A single sample gave rise to the 29 T cell receptor beta chains below, sequenced in a study of technical replicates of blood from a handful of donors. Generated by immunoSEQ multiplex PCR, the TCRdb table keeps only in-frame clones and is missing some. The sample consists of around 67,000 clones, 95% to 96% of them appearing once. The sample comprised T cells isolated from PBMCs. The receptor set was obtained from a human donor in good health.

The gene calls are TRBV18 and TRBJ2-2; 8 bases align to TRBD2. Germline CDR1 is KGHSH and CDR2 is LQKENI. The junction had 7 bases not matched to a gene; V was cut back by 1 base and J by 0 bases. CDR3 length equals 18 residues. For the CDR3, the DNA is TGTGCCAGCTCACCACTCGAGCGGGGGTACACGAACACCGGGGAGCTGTTTTTT. It encodes CASSPLERGYTNTGELFF.

V and J are TRBV4-1 and TRBJ1-2; D gene ambiguous. V was shortened by 4 bases and J by 4 bases, with 13 bases between the two germline ends. The CDR3 extends over 14 amino acids. In germline, CDR1 is MGHRA, CDR2 YSYEKL. The DNA for the CDR3 is TGCGCCAGCAGCCCCGCAGGTGAGCTCTATGGCTACACCTTC. Encoded protein: CASSPAGELYGYTF.

This sequence joins TRBV11-3 and TRBJ1-2, with TRBD1 as a possible D gene (5 bases). Deletions cut 5 bases from V and 9 bases from J, with 16 bases between. The CDR3 length is 13 residues. Germline loops: CDR1 SGHNT, CDR2 YENEEA. CDR3 DNA sequence: TGTGCCAGCAGCCCCGGCCAGGGTGGGCGCTACACCTTC. Amino acids: CASSPGQGGRYTF.

The V and J genes are TRBV19 and TRBJ1-5; TRBD1 aligns across 8 bases. The germline V gene has CDR1 LNHDA and CDR2 SQIVND (reference sequence). V lost 6 bases and J lost 6; bases outside the gene matches: 10. This CDR3 has 15 amino acids. The CDR3 coding sequence is TGTGCCAGTAGGGACAGGGCGGGGATGGGTCAGCCCCAGCATTTT. Protein product: CASRDRAGMGQPQHF.

The chain joins TRBV7-9 to TRBJ2-3; perhaps TRBD1 as D (6 bases). With 5 bases removed from V and 2 bases from J, the gap between germline ends came to 11 bases. Germline V lookup: CDR1 SEHNR, CDR2 FQNEAQ (reference sequence). The CDR3 extends over 14 amino acids. CDR3 DNA: TGTGCCAGCAGCGCCAGGGGTTTCACAGATACGCAGTATTTT. Translating gives CASSARGFTDTQYF. Drawing the rest from reference TRBV7-9 and TRBJ2-3, the complete variable domain is DTGVSQNPRHKITKRGQNVTFRCDPISEHNRLYWYRQTLGQGPEFLTYFQNEAQLEKSRLLSDRFSAERPKGSFSTLEIQRTEQGDSAMYLCASSARGFTDTQYFGPGTRLTVL.

This rearrangement joins TRBV5-4 to TRBJ2-7; the match to TRBD1 covers 9 bases. This CDR3 has 15 amino acids. Germline V gives CDR1 SGHNT, CDR2 YYREEE (reference sequence). The trim removed 4 bases at V and 2 bases at J, leaving 7 bases unmatched. The CDR3 DNA sequence: TGTGCCAGCAGCAGAACCGGGACAGGGCCCTACGAGCAGTACTTC. Amino acid sequence: CASSRTGTGPYEQYF.

This chain joins TRBV7-9 and TRBJ2-2; 10 bases are shared with TRBD1. This CDR3 has 16 residues. Losses at the gene ends were 5 bases for V and 3 bases for J; bases not matched to a gene: 6. Germline lookup yields CDR1 SEHNR and CDR2 FQNEAQ (reference sequence). CDR3 amino acids: CASSRQGAKYTGELFF. For the CDR3, the DNA is TGTGCCAGCAGCCGACAGGGGGCGAAATACACCGGGGAGCTGTTTTTT.

The chain uses TRBV7-9 and TRBJ2-6; 9 nucleotides align to TRBD1. The CDR3 extends over 17 amino acids. V lost 1 base to trimming and J lost 1 base; unmatched junction nucleotides: 2. Germline loops: CDR1 SEHNR, CDR2 FQNEAQ (reference sequence). The CDR3 DNA is TGTGCCAGCAGCTTAGGACAGGGGGTATCTGGGGCCAACGTCCTGACTTTC. Encoded protein: CASSLGQGVSGANVLTF.

The CDR3 nucleotides read TGTGCCAGCAGTGAAACAACAGACATCTACGAGCAGTACTTC. This sequence encodes CASSETTDIYEQYF. The chain has TRBV6-1 and TRBJ2-7; no reliable D call. V shed 2 bases and J shed 3 bases, with 11 bases lying between them. The V gene's germline CDR1 is MNHNS and CDR2 SASEGT. The CDR3 spans 14 residues.

Only a few counts were recorded for this clone. The chain links TRBV7-8 to TRBJ1-1, with no clear D. The germline V and J ends were trimmed by 4 bases and 2 bases, with 11 bases remaining between them. Germline V lookup: CDR1 SGHVS, CDR2 FQNEAQ. This CDR3 is built from 14 residues. Written as DNA, the CDR3 is TGTGCCAGCAGCTGGAGGACGTCTAACACTGAAGCTTTCTTT. It encodes CASSWRTSNTEAFF. The whole variable domain, filled in from reference TRBV7-8 and TRBJ1-1, reads GAGVSQSPRYKVAKRGQDVALRCDPISGHVSLFWYQQALGQGPEFLTYFQNEAQLDKSGLPSDRFFAERPEGSVSTLKIQRTQQEDSAVYLCASSWRTSNTEAFFGQGTRLTVV.

The chain uses TRBV5-4 and TRBJ1-1, with D hard to call. The CDR3 contains 14 residues. CDR1 is SGHNT and CDR2 is YYREEE in the germline V gene (reference sequence). Trimming stripped 4 bases from V and 6 bases from J, with 16 bases between. CDR3 coding DNA: TGTGCCAGCAGCCCGGCCGGGGAGGACGCTGAAGCTTTCTTT. Residues: CASSPAGEDAEAFF.

The count of this clone is one. This chain uses TRBV6-4 with TRBJ2-3; tentatively, D is TRBD2 (5 bases). The CDR3 runs to 10 residues. Germline CDR1 and CDR2: MRHNA and SNTAGT. The V gene lost 6 bases and the J gene lost 8 bases, with 6 bases spanning the gap. The CDR3 sequence: CASSGITQYF. CDR3 in DNA: TGTGCCAGCAGCGGGATTACGCAGTATTTT.

This clone was recorded once. CDR3 in DNA: TGTGCCAGCAGTGAGAGGGGGTCGTTAAACATTCAGTACTTC. This codes for CASSERGSLNIQYF. The chain couples TRBV6-1 to TRBJ2-4, with D perhaps TRBD1 (6 bases). Trimming removed 3 bases from V and 6 bases from J, with 12 bases in between. Germline assignment: CDR1 MNHNS and CDR2 SASEGT. This CDR3 comprises 14 residues.

The CDR3 is CASSPHPQTAGNYGYTF. CDR3 bases: TGTGCCAGCAGCCCTCACCCCCAGACAGCCGGCAACTATGGCTACACCTTC. The J gene is TRBJ1-2, the V gene TRBV9, with a possible D match to TRBD1 (5 bases). Germline V gene lookup returns CDR1 SGDLS and CDR2 YYNGEE. The CDR3 is 17 residues long. V was cut by 4 bases and J by 2 bases, with 21 bases left in between.

This clone was detected only a few times. The chain joins TRBV6-1 to TRBJ1-1, with a possible D match to TRBD1 (5 bases). The CDR3 has 13 residues. The germline gives CDR1 MNHNS, CDR2 SASEGT. Between the trimmed V and J ends, which lost 2 bases and 1 base, there was a span of 5 bases. The DNA for the CDR3 is TGTGCCAGCAGTGAAAGGGGGAACACTGAAGCTTTCTTT. Translation: CASSERGNTEAFF.

This chain links TRBV2 with TRBJ2-6, with D perhaps TRBD1 (5 bases). V lost 7 bases, J lost 4 bases, and 11 bases lay in between. Germline loops: CDR1 SNHLY, CDR2 FYNNEI. This CDR3 has 14 residues. The CDR3 loop reads CASTGSPGANVLTF. Here the CDR3 DNA reads TGTGCCAGCACAGGGTCTCCCGGGGCCAACGTCCTGACTTTC.

This chain uses TRBV2 with TRBJ2-3; 11 nucleotides align to TRBD2. The germline CDR1 and CDR2 sequences are SNHLY and FYNNEI. V dropped 6 bases and J dropped 4; count of bases not matched to a gene: 9. CDR3 length: 16 residues. For the CDR3, the DNA is TGTGCCAGCAGGGCGACTAGCGGGAATCTAGCAGATACGCAGTATTTT. This codes for CASRATSGNLADTQYF.

The chain uses TRBV7-9 and TRBJ2-1; 8 bases line up with TRBD2. Unmatched junction bases numbered 9, after V lost 5 bases and J lost 15 bases. Germline values: CDR1 SEHNR, CDR2 FQNEAQ (reference sequence). This CDR3 contains 12 residues. The CDR3, as DNA: TGTGCCAGCAGCCAAAGTAGCGGGGTAGCGTTCTTC. Translation: CASSQSSGVAFF.

The V gene is TRBV5-5, the J gene TRBJ2-1; a weak D match, TRBD1 (6 bases). Germline V lookup: CDR1 SGHKS, CDR2 YYEKEE (reference sequence). The CDR3 totals 15 residues. Trimming removed 0 bases from V and 4 bases from J, with 11 bases in between. For the CDR3, the DNA is TGTGCCAGCAGCTTGGAAGGGGACACTTACAATGAGCAGTTCTTC. Its protein product is CASSLEGDTYNEQFF. Combining the CDR3 with reference TRBV5-5 and TRBJ2-1 gives the whole variable domain DAGVTQSPTHLIKTRGQQVTLRCSPISGHKSVSWYQQVLGQGPQFIFQYYEKEERGRGNFPDRFSARQFPNYSSELNVNALLLGDSALYLCASSLEGDTYNEQFFGPGTRLTVL.

The V gene is TRBV6-1, the J gene TRBJ1-2; D is unresolved. This CDR3 comprises 17 residues. Trimming took off 0 bases at V and 8 bases at J, with 22 bases between the two ends. In germline, CDR1 is MNHNS, CDR2 SASEGT. The chain's CDR3 is CASSEAMGGAGFRGYTF. For the CDR3, the DNA is TGTGCCAGCAGTGAAGCGATGGGAGGAGCTGGTTTCAGGGGCTACACCTTC.

The CDR3 nucleotides read TGTGCCAGTAGTAACCAGCGGGAGAGCTCCTACGAGCAGTACTTC. Encoded protein: CASSNQRESSYEQYF. V is TRBV19 and J is TRBJ2-7, with 8 nucleotides matching TRBD2. Losses at the gene ends were 4 bases for V and 0 bases for J; bases not matched to a gene: 5. The length of the CDR3 is 15 residues. In germline, CDR1 is LNHDA, CDR2 SQIVND (reference sequence).

In its sample, this clone was seen once. The chain combines TRBV5-4 with TRBJ2-1; D remains ambiguous. The CDR3 totals 13 residues. Germline V CDR1 and CDR2: SGHNT, YYREEE (reference sequence). V shed 0 bases and J shed 6 bases, with 7 bases lying between them. The CDR3 protein is CASSLERSNEQFF. In nucleotides, the CDR3 is TGTGCCAGCAGCTTGGAACGGTCCAATGAGCAGTTCTTC.

V usage is TRBV2 and J usage is TRBJ1-1; D not resolved. Trimming pared 8 bases from V and 1 base from J, leaving 8 bases between. The CDR3 totals 12 residues. Germline CDR1 and CDR2: SNHLY and FYNNEI. CDR3 in DNA: TGTGCCAGCGTAGAAGAGAACACTGAAGCTTTCTTT. Its translation is CASVEENTEAFF.

The chain is built from TRBV29-1 and TRBJ2-6; weak D call: TRBD1 (6 bases). CDR1 and CDR2 (germline): SQVTM, ANQGSEA. Trimming left V 6 bases short and J 3 bases short, with 15 bases between. This CDR3 has 15 residues. The DNA of the CDR3 is TGCAGCGTCGATTTTGAGGGGGTTGGGGCCAACGTCCTGACTTTC. Translating gives CSVDFEGVGANVLTF.

This chain uses TRBV7-6 with TRBJ1-3, with D possibly TRBD1 on 6 matching bases. Germline CDR1 is SGHVS and CDR2 is FNYEAQ. Trimming left V 7 bases short and J 2 bases short, with 21 bases between. The CDR3 runs to 17 residues. In DNA form, the CDR3 reads TGTGCCAGCACGATTCAGCTTACGGACAGAGCTGGAAACACCATATATTTT. Translated, it gives CASTIQLTDRAGNTIYF.

This rearrangement joins TRBV9 to TRBJ2-1; 8 nucleotides match TRBD2. CDR1 SGDLS and CDR2 YYNGEE come from the germline V gene. This CDR3 has 16 residues. The ends lost 0 bases at V and 7 bases at J; junction bases unmatched: 9. CDR3 loop: CASSVVIGGAKNEQFF. The CDR3 bases are TGTGCCAGCAGCGTAGTGATCGGGGGGGCCAAGAATGAGCAGTTCTTC.

V and J are TRBV6-1 and TRBJ1-1; TRBD1 is a possible D gene (5 bases). The CDR3 is made up of 13 amino acids. Between the trimmed V and J ends, which lost 8 bases and 5 bases, there was a span of 15 bases. Germline values: CDR1 MNHNS, CDR2 SASEGT. In nucleotides, the CDR3 is TGTGCCAGCCCCCGACGGGGGGAGACTGAAGCTTTCTTT. It translates to CASPRRGETEAFF.

J is TRBJ2-2 and V is TRBV1; the table's D call TRBD2 went unverified against the DNA. TRBV1 is termed a pseudogene. The CDR3 runs to 16 residues. The CDR3 nucleotides are TGCACCAGCCCCGCATCGACTAGCGGGGACACCGGGGAGCTGTTTTTT. Translated: CTSPASTSGDTGELFF.

The rearrangement joins TRBV6-6 to TRBJ2-3, with D possibly TRBD2 on 5 matching bases. Deletions cut 7 bases from V and 5 bases from J, with 10 bases between. This CDR3 is 12 amino acids long. CDR1 is MNHNY and CDR2 is SVGAGI in the germline V gene (reference sequence). The CDR3 here is CASTDREDTQYF. The CDR3 coding sequence is TGTGCCAGCACCGACCGGGAAGATACGCAGTATTTT.